This T cell receptor beta chain was documented in a study of T cells in Graves' hyperthyroidism and ophthalmopathy. Patients with uncontrolled infections, other autoimmune diseases, pregnancy or lactation were excluded. Diagnostic decisions used clinical symptoms, serum thyroxine and TRAb, thyroid ultrasound and orbital computed tomography. CDR3 length: 15 residues. V lost 4 bases, J lost 0 bases, and 4 bases stayed unmatched. TCR beta CDR3 sequences were amplified from RNA transcripts. In the first-round RT-PCR of the TCR CDR3, the HTBI primer set was used. MiXCR, run by TCRdb on the multiplex PCR reads, gives a single entry per CDR3 protein. Of more than 500,000 distinct CDR3 sequences in the sample, 15% to 20% were seen once. The sample holds many counts of this clonotype.

Sequencing was done on a sample of blood. The clonotype originates from a woman in her 30s with Graves' ophthalmopathy. V usage is TRBV12-3 or TRBV12-4 and J usage is TRBJ1-1; 8 bases are shared with TRBD1. CDR3 bases: TGTGCCAGCAGTTCTTGGACAGGGTTGAACACTGAAGCTTTCTTT. Its translation: CASSSWTGLNTEAFF.